The clone carrying this T cell receptor (beta chain) appeared many times. Its antigen is as yet unknown. The data stem from a study of neurological immune-mediated disorders. Study outcomes and limitations: Healthy controls had more TCR clonal expansion than multiple sclerosis, which showed the least, whereas HTLV-1-associated myelopathy showed the most. No CDR3 amino acid sequences were shared by expanded clones across subjects, suggesting private repertoires in all groups.

The time point is: technical triplicate 2. V lost 0 bases and J lost 3, with 9 bases in between. Germline CDR1 and CDR2: SGHRS and YFSETQ. This CDR3 comprises 15 residues. Each TCR transcript was tagged with a 10-nucleotide random UMI during 5'RACE. Every sequencing run gave over 170 million TCR-beta sequences, taken from 15-18 subjects. TCRdb re-derived calls from the 5' RACE reads in MiXCR, one entry per CDR3 protein. Among around 56,000 distinct CDR3 sequences listed, about 24% were seen once. The sample consisted of PBMCs. This sequence joins TRBV5-1 and TRBJ2-2, with D possibly being TRBD1 (5 bases). The clonotype was recovered from a man in his fifties or sixties with HTLV-1-associated myelopathy (HAM/TSP). The CDR3: CASSLEGLHTGELFF. CDR3 DNA: TGCGCCAGCAGCTTGGAGGGGCTCCACACCGGGGAGCTGTTTTTT.